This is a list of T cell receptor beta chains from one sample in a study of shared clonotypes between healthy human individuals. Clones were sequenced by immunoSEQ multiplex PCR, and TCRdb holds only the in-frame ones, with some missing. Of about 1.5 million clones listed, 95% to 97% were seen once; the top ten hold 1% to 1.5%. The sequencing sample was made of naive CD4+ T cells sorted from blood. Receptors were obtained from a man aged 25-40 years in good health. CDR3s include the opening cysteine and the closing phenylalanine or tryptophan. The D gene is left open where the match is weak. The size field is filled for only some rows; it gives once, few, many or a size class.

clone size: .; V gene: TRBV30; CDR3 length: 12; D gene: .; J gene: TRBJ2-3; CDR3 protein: CAWSSQLDTQYF; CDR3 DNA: TGTGCCTGGAGTTCTCAGTTAGATACGCAGTATTTT
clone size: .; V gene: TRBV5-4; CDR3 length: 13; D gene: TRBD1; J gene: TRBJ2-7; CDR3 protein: CASSSQGADEQYF; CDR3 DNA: TGTGCCAGCAGCTCGCAGGGGGCGGACGAGCAGTACTTC
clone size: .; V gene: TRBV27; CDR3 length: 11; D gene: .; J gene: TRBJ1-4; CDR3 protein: CASTIQERLFF; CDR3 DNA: TGTGCCAGCACCATACAGGAGAGACTGTTTTTT
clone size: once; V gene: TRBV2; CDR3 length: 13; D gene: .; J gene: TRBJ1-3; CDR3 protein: CASSGGIGNTIYF; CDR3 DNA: TGTGCCAGCAGTGGAGGGATTGGAAACACCATATATTTT
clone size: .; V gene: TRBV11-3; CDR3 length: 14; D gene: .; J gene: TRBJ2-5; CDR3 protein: CASSPRGAAETQYF; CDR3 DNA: TGTGCCAGCAGCCCTAGGGGAGCAGCAGAGACCCAGTACTTC
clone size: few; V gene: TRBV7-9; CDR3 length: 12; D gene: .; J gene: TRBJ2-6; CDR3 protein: CASSSGANVLTF; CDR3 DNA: TGTGCCAGCAGCTCTGGGGCCAACGTCCTGACTTTC
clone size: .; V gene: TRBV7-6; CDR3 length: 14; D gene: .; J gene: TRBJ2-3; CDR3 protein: CASSLAGRADTQYF; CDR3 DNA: TGTGCCAGCAGCTTAGCGGGCCGGGCAGATACGCAGTATTTT
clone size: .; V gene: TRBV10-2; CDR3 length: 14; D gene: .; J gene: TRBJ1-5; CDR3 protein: CAAGGVGGNQPQHF; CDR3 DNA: TGCGCCGCCGGGGGGGTAGGAGGCAATCAGCCCCAGCATTTT
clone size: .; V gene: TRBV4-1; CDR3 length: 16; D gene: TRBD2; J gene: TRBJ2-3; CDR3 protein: CASSQGETSGTDTQYF; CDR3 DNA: TGCGCCAGCAGCCAAGGCGAGACTAGCGGTACAGATACGCAGTATTTT
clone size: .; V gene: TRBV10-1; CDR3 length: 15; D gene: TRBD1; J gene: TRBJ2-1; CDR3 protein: CASRPGTGPYNEQFF; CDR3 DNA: TGCGCCAGCAGACCCGGGACAGGTCCCTACAATGAGCAGTTCTTC
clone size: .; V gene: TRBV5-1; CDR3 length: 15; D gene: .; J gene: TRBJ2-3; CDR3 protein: CASSLAPGRTDTQYF; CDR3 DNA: TGCGCCAGCAGCTTGGCCCCGGGGAGGACAGATACGCAGTATTTT
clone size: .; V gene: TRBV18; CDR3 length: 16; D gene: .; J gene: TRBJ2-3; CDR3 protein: CASSLHPRGSTDTQYF; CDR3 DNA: TGTGCCAGCTCCCTACACCCTCGGGGGAGCACAGATACGCAGTATTTT
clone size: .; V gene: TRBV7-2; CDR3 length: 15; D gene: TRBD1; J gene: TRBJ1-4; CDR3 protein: CASSPGQGWYEKLFF; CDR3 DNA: TGTGCCAGCAGCCCCGGACAGGGGTGGTATGAAAAACTGTTTTTT
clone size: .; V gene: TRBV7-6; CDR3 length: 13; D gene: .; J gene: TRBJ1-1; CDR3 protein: CASSLNGNTEAFF; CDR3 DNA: TGTGCCAGCAGCTTGAACGGGAACACTGAAGCTTTCTTT
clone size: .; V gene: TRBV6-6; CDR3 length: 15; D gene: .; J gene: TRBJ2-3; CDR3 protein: CASSYSERETDTQYF; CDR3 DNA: TGTGCCAGCAGTTACTCGGAACGGGAGACAGATACGCAGTATTTT
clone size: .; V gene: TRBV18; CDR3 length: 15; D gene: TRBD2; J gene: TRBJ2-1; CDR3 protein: CASSESGASYNEQFF; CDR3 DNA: TGTGCCAGCTCAGAGAGCGGGGCCTCCTACAATGAGCAGTTCTTC
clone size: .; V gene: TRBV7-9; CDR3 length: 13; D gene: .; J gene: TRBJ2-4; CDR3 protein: CASISVGGNIQYF; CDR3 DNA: TGTGCCAGCATCTCGGTTGGAGGAAACATTCAGTACTTC
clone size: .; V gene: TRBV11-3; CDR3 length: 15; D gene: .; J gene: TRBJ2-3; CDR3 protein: CASSSGTRGTDTQYF; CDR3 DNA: TGTGCCAGCAGCTCAGGGACACGAGGCACAGATACGCAGTATTTT
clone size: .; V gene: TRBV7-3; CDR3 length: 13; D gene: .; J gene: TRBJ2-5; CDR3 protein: CASSPGTQETQYF; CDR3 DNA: TGTGCCAGCAGCCCGGGGACACAAGAGACCCAGTACTTC
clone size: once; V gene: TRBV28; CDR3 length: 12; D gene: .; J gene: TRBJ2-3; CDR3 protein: CASSDSRDTQYF; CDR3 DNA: TGTGCCAGCAGTGACTCCCGGGATACGCAGTATTTT
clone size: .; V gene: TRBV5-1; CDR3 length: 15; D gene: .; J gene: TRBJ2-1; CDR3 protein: CASSQIRTTYNEQFF; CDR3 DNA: TGCGCCAGCAGCCAGATCCGGACCACCTACAATGAGCAGTTCTTC
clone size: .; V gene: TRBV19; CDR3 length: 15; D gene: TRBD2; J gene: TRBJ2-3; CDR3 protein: CASSMGLATSDTQYF; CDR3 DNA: TGTGCCAGTAGTATGGGACTAGCGACATCAGATACGCAGTATTTT
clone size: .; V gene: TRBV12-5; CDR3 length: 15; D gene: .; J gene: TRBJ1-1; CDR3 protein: CASGWPGRIDTEAFF; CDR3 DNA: TGTGCTAGTGGTTGGCCGGGACGGATAGACACTGAAGCTTTCTTT
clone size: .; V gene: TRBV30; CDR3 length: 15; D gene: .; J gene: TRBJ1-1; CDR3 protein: CAWSVWGRGDTEAFF; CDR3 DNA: TGTGCCTGGAGTGTGTGGGGCCGGGGGGACACTGAAGCTTTCTTT
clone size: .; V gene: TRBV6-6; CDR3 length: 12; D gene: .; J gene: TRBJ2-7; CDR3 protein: CASSGPSYEQYF; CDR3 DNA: TGTGCCAGCAGCGGGCCCTCCTACGAGCAGTACTTC
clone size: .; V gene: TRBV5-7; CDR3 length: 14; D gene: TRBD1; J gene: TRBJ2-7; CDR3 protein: CASSLVGQPYEQYF; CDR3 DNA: TGTGCCAGCAGCTTGGTGGGACAGCCATACGAGCAGTACTTC
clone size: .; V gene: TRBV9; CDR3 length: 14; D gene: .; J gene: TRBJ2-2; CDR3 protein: CASSYRQNTGELFF; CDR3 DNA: TGTGCCAGCAGCTATAGACAGAACACCGGGGAGCTGTTTTTT
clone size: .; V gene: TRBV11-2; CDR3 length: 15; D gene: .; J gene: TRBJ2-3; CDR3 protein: CASSLGAFYTDTQYF; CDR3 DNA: TGTGCCAGCAGCTTAGGGGCATTCTACACAGATACGCAGTATTTT
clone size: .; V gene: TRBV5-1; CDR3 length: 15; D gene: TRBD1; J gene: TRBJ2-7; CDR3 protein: CASSFRDRGPYEQYF; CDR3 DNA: TGCGCCAGCAGCTTTAGGGACAGGGGACCCTACGAGCAGTACTTC
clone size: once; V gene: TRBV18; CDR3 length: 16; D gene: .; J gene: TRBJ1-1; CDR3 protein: CASSPAGVLRETEAFF; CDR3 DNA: TGTGCCAGCTCACCAGCGGGGGTGCTTCGTGAAACTGAAGCTTTCTTT
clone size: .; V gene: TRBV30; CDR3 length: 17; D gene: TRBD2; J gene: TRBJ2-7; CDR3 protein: CAWTKREGLAGVYEQYF; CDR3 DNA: TGTGCCTGGACCAAAAGGGAGGGGCTAGCGGGAGTCTACGAGCAGTACTTC
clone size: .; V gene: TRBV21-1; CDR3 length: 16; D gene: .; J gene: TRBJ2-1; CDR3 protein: CASSKGIGGKGYEQFF; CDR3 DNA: TGTGCCAGCAGCAAAGGGATCGGAGGGAAAGGTTATGAGCAGTTCTTC
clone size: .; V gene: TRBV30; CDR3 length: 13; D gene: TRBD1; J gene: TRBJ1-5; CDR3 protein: CAWSHRGQQPQHF; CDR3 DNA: TGTGCCTGGAGCCACAGGGGGCAACAGCCCCAGCATTTT
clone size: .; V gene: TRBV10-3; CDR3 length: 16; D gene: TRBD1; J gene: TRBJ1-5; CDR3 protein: CAISDGQGGVAQPQHF; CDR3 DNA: TGTGCCATCAGTGATGGACAGGGGGGTGTTGCTCAGCCCCAGCATTTT
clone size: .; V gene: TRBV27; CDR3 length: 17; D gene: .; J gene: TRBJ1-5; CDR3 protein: CASSLFGSLSSNQPQHF; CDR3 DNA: TGTGCCAGCAGTTTATTTGGCTCCCTGTCGAGCAATCAGCCCCAGCATTTT
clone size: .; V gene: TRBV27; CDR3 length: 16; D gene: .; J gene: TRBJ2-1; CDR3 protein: CASSLSLFSSYNEQFF; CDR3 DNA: TGTGCCAGCAGTTTATCGTTATTTAGCTCCTACAATGAGCAGTTCTTC
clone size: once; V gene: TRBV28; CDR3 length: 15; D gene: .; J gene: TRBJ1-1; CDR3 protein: CASSLGGGMNTEAFF; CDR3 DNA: TGTGCCAGCAGTTTAGGAGGGGGGATGAACACTGAAGCTTTCTTT
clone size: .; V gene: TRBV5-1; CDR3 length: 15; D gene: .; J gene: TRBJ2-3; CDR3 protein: CASSLTTTSTDTQYF; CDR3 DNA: TGCGCCAGCAGCTTGACAACTACTAGCACAGATACGCAGTATTTT
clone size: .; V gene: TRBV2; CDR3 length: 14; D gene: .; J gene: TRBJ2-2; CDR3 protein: CASSWGGGPGELFF; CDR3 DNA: TGTGCCAGCAGCTGGGGTGGAGGGCCCGGGGAGCTGTTTTTT